The sequence of this T cell receptor (beta chain) was determined in a study of cytomegalovirus exposure and HLA in healthy donors. The table lists this clone with a count of one. An approximately 120-subject validation cohort, separate from the roughly 680-subject first cohort, supplied the donors. TCRdb keeps only in-frame clones here, not all; method: immunoSEQ multiplex PCR. Of some 50,000 clones in the sample, about 92% were seen once. V dropped 5 bases and J dropped 1; count of bases not matched to a gene: 11. Germline V gene sequence: CDR1 SGHRS, CDR2 YFSETQ. The CDR3 extends over 17 amino acids.

This clonotype was obtained from a woman aged 18-29 years in good health and CMV-seronegative. The gene calls are TRBV5-1 and TRBJ2-1; 8 nucleotides align to TRBD2. The sequenced sample was PBMCs. The CDR3 sequence: CASRSGYASGSYNEQFF. DNA for the CDR3: TGCGCCAGCAGATCTGGGTATGCTAGCGGGTCCTACAATGAGCAGTTCTTC.